This passage covers 21 T cell receptor beta chains from one sample sequenced in a study of cytomegalovirus exposure and HLA in healthy donors. Here immunoSEQ multiplex PCR was the method, and the copy in TCRdb shows in-frame clones only, minus some. The table shows some 45,000 clones, with roughly nine tenths occurring only once. Material: PBMCs. All receptors come from a young man in good health and CMV-seronegative.

The chain links TRBV2 to TRBJ2-1; 10 bases fit TRBD1. CDR1 and CDR2 from the germline V gene are SNHLY and FYNNEI. The ends lost 6 bases at V and 6 bases at J; junction bases unmatched: 2. The CDR3 runs 13 residues. The CDR3: CASRGDRGNEQFF. In DNA form, the CDR3 reads TGTGCCAGCAGGGGGGACAGGGGCAATGAGCAGTTCTTC.

This chain links TRBV6-5 with TRBJ2-7; no clear D. Trimming cost V 0 bases and J 1 base, with 4 bases left between them. The CDR3 extends over 13 amino acids. Per germline, CDR1 MNHEY and CDR2 SVGAGI. This CDR3 is CASSYSRSYEQYF. The DNA of the CDR3 is TGTGCCAGCAGTTACTCGCGATCCTACGAGCAGTACTTC.

The chain employs TRBV9 and TRBJ2-5; no reliable D call. This CDR3 has 14 residues. V lost 3 bases to trimming and J lost 1 base, with 10 bases between them. Germline loops: CDR1 SGDLS, CDR2 YYNGEE. DNA for the CDR3: TGTGCCAGCAGCGAGGTGGCGGTCCAAGAGACCCAGTACTTC. Amino acid sequence: CASSEVAVQETQYF.

The chain carries TRBV7-3 and TRBJ2-2; 8 positions match TRBD1. CDR3 length: 14 amino acids. V shed 3 bases, J shed 4 bases, and the junction held 1 base outside the gene matches. CDR1 is SGHTA and CDR2 is FQGTGA in the germline V gene. CDR3 nucleotide sequence: TGTGCCAGCAGCTTTACAGGGGGCACCGGGGAGCTGTTTTTT. Translated, it gives CASSFTGGTGELFF.

The chain couples TRBV27 to TRBJ2-3, with D perhaps TRBD2 (6 bases). The CDR3 contains 13 residues. Between the trimmed V and J ends, which lost 6 bases and 3 bases, there was a span of 10 bases. The germline gives CDR1 MNHEY, CDR2 SMNVEV (reference sequence). The CDR3 sequence: CASSGGETDTQYF. As DNA, the CDR3 is TGTGCCAGCAGCGGAGGGGAGACAGATACGCAGTATTTT.

The chain couples TRBV7-8 to TRBJ1-3; D is undetermined. The ends were cut back, 3 bases at V and 0 bases at J, with 6 bases in the middle. CDR1 is SGHVS and CDR2 is FQNEAQ in the germline V gene. The CDR3 covers 14 residues. The CDR3 loop reads CASSFQASGNTIYF. The CDR3, as DNA: TGTGCCAGCAGCTTTCAGGCCTCTGGAAACACCATATATTTT. The full variable domain, its missing parts supplied by reference TRBV7-8 and TRBJ1-3, is GAGVSQSPRYKVAKRGQDVALRCDPISGHVSLFWYQQALGQGPEFLTYFQNEAQLDKSGLPSDRFFAERPEGSVSTLKIQRTQQEDSAVYLCASSFQASGNTIYFGEGSWLTVV.

The chain joins TRBV7-9 to TRBJ2-3, with 8 bases aligning to TRBD1. V lost 0 bases to trimming and J lost 4 bases; unmatched junction nucleotides: 6. CDR3 length: 16 amino acids. CDR1 is SEHNR and CDR2 is FQNEAQ in the germline V gene (reference sequence). CDR3 loop: CASSLADREPADTQYF. CDR3 coding DNA: TGTGCCAGCAGCTTAGCGGACAGGGAACCGGCAGATACGCAGTATTTT.

The chain recombines TRBV7-2 with TRBJ1-2; possible D gene TRBD1, 6 bases. Trimming took 7 bases from V and 0 from J, leaving 12 bases between them. The germline gives CDR1 SGHTA, CDR2 FQGNSA. CDR3 length: 14 residues. Here the CDR3 DNA reads TGTGCCAGCACCCCGGACAGTTCTAACTATGGCTACACCTTC. Residues: CASTPDSSNYGYTF. Complete variable domain (other parts from reference TRBV7-2 and TRBJ1-2): GAGVSQSPSNKVTEKGKDVELRCDPISGHTALYWYRQSLGQGLEFLIYFQGNSAPDKSGLPSDRFSAERTGGSVSTLTIQRTQQEDSAVYLCASTPDSSNYGYTFGSGTRLTVV.

The rearrangement uses TRBV15 and TRBJ2-3; TRBD2 agrees at 8 bases. V was clipped by 1 base and J by 3 bases; unmatched bases: 6. Germline assignment: CDR1 LNHNV and CDR2 YYDKDF (reference sequence). The CDR3 spans 16 residues. Here the CDR3 reads CATSRGGGGSTDTQYF. In DNA form, the CDR3 reads TGTGCCACCAGCAGAGGGGGCGGGGGGAGTACAGATACGCAGTATTTT.

The chain is built from TRBV7-2 and TRBJ2-1; 7 bases map to TRBD1. Germline lookup yields CDR1 SGHTA and CDR2 FQGNSA. The CDR3 sequence is 16 residues long. Losses at the gene ends were 2 bases for V and 4 bases for J; bases not matched to a gene: 8. For the CDR3, the DNA is TGTGCCAGCAGCTTACGCAGGATACAGGGGTACAATGAGCAGTTCTTC. Translated, it gives CASSLRRIQGYNEQFF.

The chain uses TRBV5-1 and TRBJ1-2, with D perhaps TRBD1 (5 bases). The V gene's germline CDR1 is SGHRS and CDR2 YFSETQ. CDR3 size: 14 residues. Trimming stripped 4 bases from V and 6 bases from J, with 16 bases between. The CDR3 sequence is CASSPDKSRHGYTF. The CDR3 region has the DNA TGCGCCAGCAGCCCGGACAAATCAAGGCATGGCTACACCTTC. Filled out from reference TRBV5-1 and TRBJ1-2, the complete variable domain reads KAGVTQTPRYLIKTRGQQVTLSCSPISGHRSVSWYQQTPGQGLQFLFEYFSETQRNKGNFPGRFSGRQFSNSRSEMNVSTLELGDSALYLCASSPDKSRHGYTFGSGTRLTVV.

This clone was recorded once. This chain joins TRBV5-1 and TRBJ2-5; 9 bases fit TRBD1. V trimming: 4 bases; J trimming: 3 bases; junction bases outside the gene matches: 4. The CDR3 is 14 residues long. CDR1 SGHRS and CDR2 YFSETQ come from the germline V gene. This CDR3 is CASSPWTGEETQYF. For the CDR3, the DNA is TGCGCCAGCAGCCCTTGGACAGGGGAAGAGACCCAGTACTTC.

J is TRBJ2-7 and V is TRBV11-2; the D gene is possibly TRBD2 (6 bases). Trimming took off 1 base at V and 5 bases at J, with 12 bases between the two ends. Germline V gene data show CDR1 as SGHAT and CDR2 as FQNNGV. The CDR3 contains 14 residues. The CDR3 nucleotides read TGTGCCAGCAGCTTAGGGCTAGCGATCGACGAGCAGTACTTC. This translates into CASSLGLAIDEQYF.

This rearrangement joins TRBV27 to TRBJ2-3; TRBD2 matches 8 bases. CDR1 is MNHEY and CDR2 is SMNVEV in the germline V gene (reference sequence). Losses at the gene ends were 2 bases for V and 2 bases for J; bases not matched to a gene: 3. The CDR3 is 15 amino acids. This chain's CDR3 is CASSLGTRPTDTQYF. CDR3 bases: TGTGCCAGCAGTTTAGGGACTAGGCCCACAGATACGCAGTATTTT.

This rearrangement joins TRBV18 to TRBJ1-2, with 7 bases matching TRBD1. This CDR3 is 13 amino acids long. Looked up from germline, CDR1 is KGHSH and CDR2 is LQKENI. The ends lost 4 bases at V and 5 bases at J; junction bases unmatched: 4. The CDR3: CASSLGTAYGYTF. DNA for the CDR3: TGTGCCAGCTCACTCGGGACAGCTTATGGCTACACCTTC.

The chain links TRBV4-3 to TRBJ2-6, with a weak D call TRBD2 (5 bases). V was trimmed by 4 bases and J by 2 bases, leaving 9 bases between them. This CDR3 contains 15 residues. Germline CDR1 reads LGHNA; CDR2 reads YSLEER. CDR3 amino acids: CASSPSGAGANVLTF. CDR3 DNA: TGCGCCAGCAGCCCCTCCGGGGCTGGGGCCAACGTCCTGACTTTC.

The V and J genes are TRBV6-5 and TRBJ2-1; D is unresolved. Trimming stripped 0 bases from V and 10 bases from J, with 13 bases between. Germline V gene lookup returns CDR1 MNHEY and CDR2 SVGAGI. The CDR3 is 14 amino acids. The CDR3 sequence is CASSYSSPGYEQFF. CDR3 coding DNA: TGTGCCAGCAGTTACTCGAGCCCCGGGTACGAGCAGTTCTTC.

The chain employs TRBV6-1 and TRBJ1-5, with 10 bases lining up with TRBD1. V trimming: 4 bases; J trimming: 2 bases; junction bases outside the gene matches: 5. The germline gives CDR1 MNHNS, CDR2 SASEGT. The CDR3 is 16 residues long. The CDR3 DNA sequence: TGTGCCAGCAGTGCGTACGACAGGGGGCGCAATCAGCCCCAGCATTTT. It translates to CASSAYDRGRNQPQHF.

J is TRBJ2-7 and V is TRBV4-1, with a weak D call TRBD2 (5 bases). Germline V gene sequence: CDR1 MGHRA, CDR2 YSYEKL. The V end was cut by 0 bases, the J end by 2 bases, with 8 bases between. The CDR3 extends over 14 amino acids. CDR3 coding DNA: TGCGCCAGCAGCCAAGATAGGACTCCCTACGAGCAGTACTTC. Translating gives CASSQDRTPYEQYF.

The rearrangement uses TRBV6-5 and TRBJ2-1; possibly TRBD2 for D (5 bases). CDR1 and CDR2 from the germline V gene are MNHEY and SVGAGI. The CDR3 contains 15 residues. V lost 4 bases and J 7 bases, leaving 17 bases between the germline ends. The CDR3 region is CASSWDVGAPNEQFF. The DNA for the CDR3 is TGTGCCAGCAGTTGGGATGTGGGAGCTCCGAATGAGCAGTTCTTC.

The chain joins TRBV6-6 to TRBJ2-7, with D perhaps matching TRBD1 (6 bases). V shed 4 bases and J shed 3 bases, with 10 bases lying between them. Germline-derived CDR1 and CDR2 are MNHNY and SVGAGI (reference sequence). This CDR3 has 13 residues. CDR3 amino acids: CASSSGTHYEQYF. CDR3 coding DNA: TGTGCCAGCAGTTCCGGGACACACTACGAGCAGTACTTC.